This is a list of T cell receptor beta chains from one sample in a study of blood T cells in healthy people across ages. One entry per CDR3 protein results from TCRdb running MiXCR on the 5' RACE reads. The sample shows hundreds of thousands of distinct CDR3 sequences, about 42% of them seen only once. The sequenced material came from blood. The source of these receptors is an elderly man in good health. The CDR3 runs from the conserved cysteine through the conserved F or W. The D gene is left open where the match is weak. The size of a clone is reported for some rows only, either as once, few or many, or as a class for expanded clones.

V gene	D gene	clone size	J gene	CDR3 DNA	CDR3 protein
TRBV5-1	TRBD1	many	TRBJ2-1	TGCGCCAGCAGCATGGGACAGGGGGCGCGTGAGCAGTTCTTC	CASSMGQGAREQFF
TRBV5-1	NA	NA	TRBJ2-5	TGCGCCAGCAGCAATAACAGGGTGCAGTACTTC	CASSNNRVQYF
TRBV20-1	NA	many	TRBJ1-2	TGCAGTGCTAGAGATCTCGGGTTTGACTATGGCTACACCTTC	CSARDLGFDYGYTF
TRBV19	NA	NA	TRBJ2-7	TGTGCCAGTATTGACGACGGGCCCTACGAGCAGTACTTC	CASIDDGPYEQYF
TRBV12-3/TRBV12-4	NA	NA	TRBJ2-2	TGTGCCAGCAGCCTCGGGAGCCAAGGCACCGGGGAGCTGTTTTTT	CASSLGSQGTGELFF
TRBV7-6	TRBD2	NA	TRBJ2-2	TGTGCCAGCAGCCACGACGTACTAGCGTCTGGGCCCGGGGAGCTGTTTTTT	CASSHDVLASGPGELFF
TRBV20-1	TRBD1	NA	TRBJ1-4	TGCAGTGCTAGAGCAGGGGGCCCGGGGGATGAAAAACTGTTTTTT	CSARAGGPGDEKLFF
TRBV7-3	TRBD1	NA	TRBJ2-4	TGTGCCAGCAGCCCCGGGACAGAGAACATTCAGTACTTC	CASSPGTENIQYF
TRBV27	TRBD2	NA	TRBJ2-1	TGTGCCAGCTCTCTAGCGGGAGCCGATGAGCAGTTCTTC	CASSLAGADEQFF
TRBV7-9	TRBD1	NA	TRBJ1-2	TGTGCCAGCAGCTTAAAGCAGGGGGCCTATGGCTACACCTTC	CASSLKQGAYGYTF
TRBV6-2/TRBV6-3	TRBD1	NA	TRBJ2-7	TGTGCCAGCAGCTCCGCGACAGGGAATCGCTACGAGCAGTACTTC	CASSSATGNRYEQYF
TRBV7-2	TRBD2	NA	TRBJ2-1	TGTGCCAGCAGATTAGTAGCGGGGGAAACAGAGACCCAGTTCTTC	CASRLVAGETETQFF
TRBV27	NA	NA	TRBJ2-3	TGTGCCAGCAGTTTATCCCGACAGAGCGCAGATACGCAGTATTTT	CASSLSRQSADTQYF
TRBV12-3/TRBV12-4	NA	few	TRBJ2-2	TGTGCCAGCAGTGCCCGGAGGGGGAGAACCGGGGAGCTGTTTTTT	CASSARRGRTGELFF
TRBV14	TRBD1	NA	TRBJ1-6	TGTGCCAGCAGCCAAGGTGGGACAGGGGGACGTTCACCCCTCCACTTT	CASSQGGTGGRSPLHF